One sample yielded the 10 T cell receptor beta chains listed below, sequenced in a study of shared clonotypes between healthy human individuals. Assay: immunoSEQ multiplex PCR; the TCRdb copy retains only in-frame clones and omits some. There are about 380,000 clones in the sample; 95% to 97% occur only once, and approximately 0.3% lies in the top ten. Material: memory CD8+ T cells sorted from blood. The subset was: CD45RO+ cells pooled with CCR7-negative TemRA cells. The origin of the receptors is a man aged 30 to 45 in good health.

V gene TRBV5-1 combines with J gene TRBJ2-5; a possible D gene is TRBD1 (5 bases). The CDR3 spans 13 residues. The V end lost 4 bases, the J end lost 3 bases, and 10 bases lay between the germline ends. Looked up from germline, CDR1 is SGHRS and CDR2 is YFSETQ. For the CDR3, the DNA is TGCGCCAGCAGCCCAATCAGGGAAGAGACCCAGTACTTC. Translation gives CASSPIREETQYF.

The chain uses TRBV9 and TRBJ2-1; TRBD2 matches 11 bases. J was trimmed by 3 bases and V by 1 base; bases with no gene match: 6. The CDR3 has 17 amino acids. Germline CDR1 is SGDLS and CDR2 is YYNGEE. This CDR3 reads CASSVSIGLAGYNEQFF. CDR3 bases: TGTGCCAGCAGCGTATCGATCGGACTAGCGGGCTACAATGAGCAGTTCTTC.

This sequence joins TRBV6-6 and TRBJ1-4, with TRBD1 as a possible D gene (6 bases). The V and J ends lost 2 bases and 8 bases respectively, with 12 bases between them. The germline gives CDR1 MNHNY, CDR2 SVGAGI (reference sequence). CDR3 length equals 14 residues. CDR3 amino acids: CASSYPDSAEKLFF. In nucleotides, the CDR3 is TGTGCCAGCAGTTACCCGGACAGTGCGGAAAAACTGTTTTTT.

The CDR3 spells CASSKGTPTYNEQFF. The CDR3 DNA follows: TGCGCCAGCAGCAAGGGGACCCCGACCTACAATGAGCAGTTCTTC. The V call is TRBV4-1, the J call TRBJ2-1; D is perhaps TRBD1 or TRBD2 (5 bases each). The length of the CDR3 is 15 residues. Germline V CDR1 and CDR2: MGHRA, YSYEKL. With 5 bases removed from V and 2 bases from J, the gap between germline ends came to 13 bases.

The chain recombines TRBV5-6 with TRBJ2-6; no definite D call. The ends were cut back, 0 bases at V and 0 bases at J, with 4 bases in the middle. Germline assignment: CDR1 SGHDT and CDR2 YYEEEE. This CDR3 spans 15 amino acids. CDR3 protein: CASSLGPSGANVLTF. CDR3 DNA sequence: TGTGCCAGCAGCTTGGGCCCCTCTGGGGCCAACGTCCTGACTTTC.

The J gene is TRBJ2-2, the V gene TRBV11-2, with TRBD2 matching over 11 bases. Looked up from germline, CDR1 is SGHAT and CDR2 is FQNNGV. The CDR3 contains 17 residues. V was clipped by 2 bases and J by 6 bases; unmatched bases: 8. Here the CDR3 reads CASSLTSGGIGAGELFF. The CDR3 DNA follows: TGTGCCAGCAGCTTAACTAGCGGGGGCATTGGGGCCGGGGAGCTGTTTTTT.

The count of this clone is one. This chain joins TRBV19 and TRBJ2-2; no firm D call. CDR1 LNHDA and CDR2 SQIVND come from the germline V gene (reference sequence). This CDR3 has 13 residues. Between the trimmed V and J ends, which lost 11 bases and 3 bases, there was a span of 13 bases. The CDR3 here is CAARRAYTGELFF. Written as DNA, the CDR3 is TGTGCCGCCCGCCGGGCCTACACCGGGGAGCTGTTTTTT.

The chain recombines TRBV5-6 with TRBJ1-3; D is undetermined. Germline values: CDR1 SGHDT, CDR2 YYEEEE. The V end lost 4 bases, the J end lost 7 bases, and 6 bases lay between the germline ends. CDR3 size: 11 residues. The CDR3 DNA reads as TGTGCCAGCAGCACCCGCAACACCATATATTTT. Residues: CASSTRNTIYF.

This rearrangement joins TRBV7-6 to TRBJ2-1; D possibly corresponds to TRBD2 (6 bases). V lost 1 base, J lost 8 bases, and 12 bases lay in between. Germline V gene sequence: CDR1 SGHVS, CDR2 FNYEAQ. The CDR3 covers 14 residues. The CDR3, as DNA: TGTGCCAGCAGCTTAGTCGGGCGGGGCTATGAGCAGTTCTTC. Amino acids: CASSLVGRGYEQFF.

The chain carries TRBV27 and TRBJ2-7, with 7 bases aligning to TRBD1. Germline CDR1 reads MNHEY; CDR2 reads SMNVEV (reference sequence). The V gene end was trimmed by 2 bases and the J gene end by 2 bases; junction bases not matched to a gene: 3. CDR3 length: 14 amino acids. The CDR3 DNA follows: TGTGCCAGCAGTTTACGACAGGGAACCTACGAGCAGTACTTC. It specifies CASSLRQGTYEQYF.